The 2 T cell receptor beta chains given below trace back to one sample, sequenced in a study of blood T cell repertoires in COVID-19. Using immunoSEQ multiplex PCR, the repertoire was profiled, and TCRdb retains in-frame clones only, with some absent. This sample has nearly 350,000 clones, with under 95% found just once. The sample consisted of peripheral blood. The receptors were gathered from a woman aged 18-29 years who had recovered from COVID-19.

The rearrangement joins TRBV5-4 to TRBJ2-1; TRBD2 is a possible D gene (6 bases). The CDR3 contains 15 residues. Germline V CDR1 and CDR2: SGHNT, YYREEE (reference sequence). V was trimmed by 1 base and J by 4 bases, leaving 12 bases between them. The DNA for the CDR3 is TGTGCCAGCAGCTTGTACGGGAGCCCTTACAATGAGCAGTTCTTC. It yields the protein CASSLYGSPYNEQFF.

This chain joins TRBV12-2 and TRBJ2-7; TRBD1 was called by the table and not checked on the DNA. TRBV12-2 is a pseudogene. The CDR3 is 15 amino acids. The CDR3 loop reads CASRLDGQGSYEQYV. In nucleotides, the CDR3 is TGTGCAAGTCGCTTAGATGGACAGGGCTCCTACGAGCAGTACGTC.